These T cell receptor beta chains were read from a single sample in a study of shared clonotypes between healthy human individuals. Method: immunoSEQ multiplex PCR; TCRdb's copy keeps in-frame clones and lacks some. This table has about 340,000 clones, more than 60% appearing once. Specimen: memory CD4+ T cells sorted from blood. These receptors were obtained from a man aged 25 to 40 in good health. Both conserved end residues are part of each CDR3. The D gene is left open where the match is weak. Some rows mark clone size as missing; the rest say once, few, many or name a class of expanded clone.

>TRBD1|TRBJ2-7|14|NA|TRBV5-5
CASRGQGTTYEQYF
TGTGCCAGCAGGGGACAGGGTACAACCTACGAGCAGTACTTC
>TRBD1|TRBJ2-7|16|NA|TRBV25-1
CASSESGDRGLYEQYF
TGTGCCAGCAGTGAATCAGGGGACAGGGGGCTATACGAGCAGTACTTC
>TRBD1|TRBJ1-1|14|NA|TRBV5-4
CASSGRTGDTEAFF
TGTGCCAGCAGCGGTCGGACAGGGGACACTGAAGCTTTCTTT
>TRBD1|TRBJ1-2|14|NA|TRBV7-2
CASSQGGPYYGYTF
TGTGCCAGCAGCCAAGGGGGCCCCTACTATGGCTACACCTTC
>TRBD1|TRBJ1-2|13|NA|TRBV2
CASSFRQGQGYTF
TGTGCCAGCAGCTTCCGACAGGGTCAAGGCTACACCTTC
>NA|TRBJ2-3|14|NA|TRBV5-4
CASSLEGATDTQYF
TGTGCCAGCAGCTTGGAGGGAGCCACAGATACGCAGTATTTT
>TRBD2|TRBJ2-7|15|few|TRBV7-2
CASSSTSGGSYEQYF
TGTGCCAGCAGCTCAACTAGCGGGGGGTCCTACGAGCAGTACTTC
>NA|TRBJ1-5|14|NA|TRBV6-1
CASSAQQGHQPQHF
TGTGCCAGCAGTGCCCAACAGGGACATCAGCCCCAGCATTTT
>NA|TRBJ1-4|14|NA|TRBV11-2
CASSLDLGSAGLFF
TGTGCCAGCAGCTTAGATCTCGGGTCAGCGGGACTGTTTTTT
>TRBD2|TRBJ2-5|19|NA|TRBV7-2
CASSLKRTSGSTRQETQYF
TGTGCCAGCAGCCTCAAACGGACTAGCGGGAGCACTAGACAAGAGACCCAGTACTTC
>NA|TRBJ2-7|15|few|TRBV9
CASSVGWRDGYEQYF
TGTGCCAGCAGCGTAGGCTGGCGGGATGGATACGAGCAGTACTTC
>TRBD2|TRBJ2-5|15|NA|TRBV9
CASSVQRGHQETQYF
TGTGCCAGCAGCGTACAGCGGGGACACCAAGAGACCCAGTACTTC
>NA|TRBJ1-1|15|NA|TRBV19
CASSSSSVTGTGTFF
TGTGCCAGTAGTTCCTCCTCCGTAACAGGCACTGGGACTTTCTTT
>TRBD1|TRBJ1-1|14|NA|TRBV19
CASRTGGEGPEAFF
TGTGCCAGTCGAACAGGGGGTGAGGGTCCTGAAGCTTTCTTT
>NA|TRBJ2-1|14|few|TRBV19
CASSTRWGRNEQFF
TGTGCCAGTAGTACCCGTTGGGGCCGCAATGAGCAGTTCTTC
>NA|TRBJ2-7|15|few|TRBV28
CASSIPGYNSYEQYF
TGTGCCAGCAGTATACCGGGCTATAACTCCTACGAGCAGTACTTC
>TRBD1|TRBJ1-1|15|NA|TRBV5-4
CASSSGTGLDTEAFF
TGTGCCAGCAGCTCGGGGACAGGGCTGGACACTGAAGCTTTCTTT
>NA|TRBJ2-3|13|once|TRBV28
CASSLSREFTQYF
TGTGCCAGCAGTTTATCCCGGGAGTTCACGCAGTATTTT
>NA|TRBJ1-1|11|NA|TRBV20-1
CSAREPQEAFF
TGCAGTGCTAGAGAGCCCCAGGAAGCTTTCTTT
>NA|TRBJ2-5|14|once|TRBV5-1
CASSLAMGQETQYF
TGCGCCAGCAGCTTGGCCATGGGGCAAGAGACCCAGTACTTC
>TRBD2|TRBJ2-5|13|few|TRBV28
CASSPGGRETQYF
TGTGCCAGCAGCCCGGGGGGTCGAGAGACCCAGTACTTC
>NA|TRBJ2-3|15|NA|TRBV7-8
CASSLALWAADTQYF
TGTGCCAGCAGCTTAGCCCTATGGGCCGCAGATACGCAGTATTTT
>TRBD1|TRBJ1-6|14|NA|TRBV2
CASSEARTGEPLHF
TGTGCCAGCAGTGAAGCCAGGACAGGGGAGCCCCTCCACTTT
>NA|TRBJ2-3|11|NA|TRBV14
CASSQWDTQYF
TGTGCCAGCAGCCAATGGGATACGCAGTATTTT